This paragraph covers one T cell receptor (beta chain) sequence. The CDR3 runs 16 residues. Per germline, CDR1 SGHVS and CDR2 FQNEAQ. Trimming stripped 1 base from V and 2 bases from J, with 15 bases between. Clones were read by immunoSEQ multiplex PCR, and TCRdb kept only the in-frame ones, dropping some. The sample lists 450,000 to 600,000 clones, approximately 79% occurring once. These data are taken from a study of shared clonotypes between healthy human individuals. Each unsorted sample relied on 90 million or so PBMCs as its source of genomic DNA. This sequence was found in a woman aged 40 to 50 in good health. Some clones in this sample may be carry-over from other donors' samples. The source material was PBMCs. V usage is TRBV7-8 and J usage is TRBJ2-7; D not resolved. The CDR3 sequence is CASSLGTTTGAYEQYF. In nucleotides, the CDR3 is TGTGCCAGCAGCTTAGGGACGACAACTGGGGCCTACGAGCAGTACTTC.